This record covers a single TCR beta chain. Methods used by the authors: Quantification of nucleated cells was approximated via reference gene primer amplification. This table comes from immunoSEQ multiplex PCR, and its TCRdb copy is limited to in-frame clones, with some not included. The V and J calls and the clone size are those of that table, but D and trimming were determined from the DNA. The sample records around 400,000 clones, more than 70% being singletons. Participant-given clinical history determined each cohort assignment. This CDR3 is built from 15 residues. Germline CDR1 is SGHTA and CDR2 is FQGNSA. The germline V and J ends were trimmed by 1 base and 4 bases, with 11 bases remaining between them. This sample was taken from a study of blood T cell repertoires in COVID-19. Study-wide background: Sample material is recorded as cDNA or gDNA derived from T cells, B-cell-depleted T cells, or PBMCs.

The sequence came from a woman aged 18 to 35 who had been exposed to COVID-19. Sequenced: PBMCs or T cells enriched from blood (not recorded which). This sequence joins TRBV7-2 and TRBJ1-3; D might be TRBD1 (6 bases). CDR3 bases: TGTGCCAGCAGCTTAGAAGCAGGGGCAGGAAACACCATATATTTT. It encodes CASSLEAGAGNTIYF.